This entry lists 8 T cell receptor beta chains sequenced from one sample in a study of CD8+CD57+ T cells in acquired aplastic anemia. Selection for sequencing was limited to patients who had shown CD8+CD57+ cell expansion by flow cytometry. Both TCR beta VDJ combination and CDR3 sequence profiling were carried out. Genomic DNA was the template for this profiling. TCRdb reprocessed the reads with MiXCR, giving one entry per CDR3 protein. The table has fewer than 250,000 distinct CDR3 sequences, under 50% seen once; the top ten hold 15% to 20%. The material sequenced was sorted CD4+, CD8+, or CD8+CD57+ T cells (not recorded which) from PBMCs. These receptor sequences come from a human donor with aplastic anemia.

About this clonotype itself: Germline is not matched at one junction end, which may reflect a read error. This chain links TRBV28 with TRBJ1-3; D not certain. The CDR3 runs 15 residues. Germline V gene sequence: CDR1 MDHEN, CDR2 SYDVKM. The CDR3, as DNA: TGTGCCAGCGGTTTAGTAAGCCTCTCTGGAAACACCATATATTTT. The encoded protein is CASGLVSLSGNTIYF.

This clonotype has only a few counts. The chain employs TRBV11-2 and TRBJ1-5; D is possibly TRBD1 (5 bases). CDR3 size: 17 residues. The V gene's germline CDR1 is SGHAT and CDR2 FQNNGV. V was pared by 5 bases and J by 7 bases, with 24 bases between. The CDR3 nucleotides are TGTGCCAGCAGCCCATCTCCCCAAGGGGCGGGAGCCCAGCCCCAGCATTTT. Translation gives CASSPSPQGAGAQPQHF. Drawing the rest from reference TRBV11-2 and TRBJ1-5, the complete variable domain is EAGVAQSPRYKIIEKRQSVAFWCNPISGHATLYWYQQILGQGPKLLIQFQNNGVVDDSQLPKDRFSAERLKGVDSTLKIQPAKLEDSAVYLCASSPSPQGAGAQPQHFGDGTRLSIL.

This rearrangement joins TRBV29-1 to TRBJ2-7; 11 bases map to TRBD1. The CDR3 has 15 residues. From germline, CDR1 is SQVTM and CDR2 ANQGSEA. V lost 5 bases, J lost 7 bases, and 13 bases stayed unmatched. CDR3 loop: CSVLKPGQGAGEQYF. CDR3 nucleotide sequence: TGCAGCGTTCTTAAACCCGGACAGGGGGCAGGGGAGCAGTACTTC.

This clonotype has at least ten counts. The V call is TRBV7-6, the J call TRBJ1-6, with 8 bases identical to TRBD1. The CDR3 runs 16 residues. V was clipped by 5 bases and J by 9 bases; unmatched bases: 12. Germline V lookup: CDR1 SGHVS, CDR2 FNYEAQ. CDR3 DNA: TGTGCCAGCAGCCCCCGTGCGGACAGGGATACTTCACCCCTCCACTTT. Encoded protein: CASSPRADRDTSPLHF. Supplemented by reference TRBV7-6 and TRBJ1-6, the full variable domain reads GAGVSQSPRYKVTKRGQDVALRCDPISGHVSLYWYRQALGQGPEFLTYFNYEAQQDKSGLPNDRFSAERPEGSISTLTIQRTEQRDSAMYRCASSPRADRDTSPLHFGNGTRLTVT.

In this sample, this clonotype turned up a few times. The chain couples TRBV20-1 to TRBJ1-1; 8 bases align to TRBD1. J was trimmed by 6 bases and V by 2 bases; bases with no gene match: 2. This CDR3 region has 12 residues. CDR1 and CDR2 from the germline V gene are DFQATT and SNEGSKA (reference sequence). The CDR3 region has the DNA TGCAGTGCTAGAACACAGGGGGCTGAAGCTTTCTTT. Protein: CSARTQGAEAFF.

Regarding this clonotype: Just one base apart from a much larger clone, this may be a read error. The J gene is TRBJ2-7, the V gene TRBV5-6; the D gene could be TRBD1 or TRBD2 (5 bases each). The germline V gene encodes CDR1 SGHDT and CDR2 YYEEEE. The CDR3 contains 15 residues. V gave up 3 bases and J gave up 7 bases, with 20 bases separating them. CDR3 in DNA: TGTGCCAGCAGCTCCACGAGGGCTTTGGACAATGAGCAGTACTTC. Translating gives CASSSTRALDNEQYF.

Regarding this clonotype: One end of the junction fails to match germline, which may point to a read error. V usage is TRBV24-1 and J usage is TRBJ2-5, with D tentatively TRBD1 (5 bases). The CDR3 runs 14 residues. The germline CDR1 and CDR2 sequences are KGHDR and SFDVKD. The CDR3 DNA is TGCGCCACCGGTGATAGGGGATCCCAAGAGACCCAGTACTTC. Protein product: CATGDRGSQETQYF.

With regard to this clonotype: Compared with germline, one end of the junction differs, possibly owing to a read error. The chain recombines TRBV7-3 with TRBJ1-6; 8 bases are a match to TRBD1. This CDR3 region has 10 residues. Germline V gene sequence: CDR1 SGHTA, CDR2 FQGTGA. The CDR3: CASSLQGAPF. CDR3 in DNA: TGTGCCAGCAGCTTACAGGGGGCACCCTTT.